This T cell receptor beta chain was captured in a study of cytomegalovirus exposure and HLA in healthy donors. Study-wide results and limits: There were some public TCRs occurring in many donors, but most TCR sequences were rare.

Each of the donors was a healthy bone marrow donor. Comments on this clone: Antigen unknown.

Vbeta (60) and Jbeta (13) primers were used in the PCR. Sequenced by immunoSEQ multiplex PCR; TCRdb stores in-frame clones only, minus some. The sample has 150,000 to 200,000 clones; approximately 71% are singletons. V shed 4 bases and J shed 7 bases, with 5 bases lying between them. The CDR3 length is 12 residues. Germline CDR1 SGHAT, CDR2 FQNNGV. Sequenced input: PBMCs. The receptor was derived from a girl between 5 and 17 years old in good health and CMV-seronegative. The V and J genes are TRBV11-2 and TRBJ1-6; no clear D. Written as DNA, the CDR3 is TGTGCCAGCAGCTCTTTGAATTCACCCCTCCACTTT. Translated, it gives CASSSLNSPLHF.